The clone carrying this TCR beta chain was counted a single time. The data derive from a study of blood T cell repertoires in COVID-19. Cohorts were determined from participant-reported clinical history. Either two negative PCRs, clearance, or symptom resolution qualified Cohort 3 donors as recovered. Germline CDR1 LGHNA, CDR2 YSLEER. The CDR3 totals 15 residues. V gave up 4 bases and J gave up 4 bases; unmatched junction bases: 10. This table comes from immunoSEQ multiplex PCR, and its TCRdb copy is limited to in-frame clones, with some not included. The sample contains about 390,000 clones, approximately 87% of which appear only once.

The specimen was PBMCs or T cells enriched from blood (not recorded which). This clonotype originated in a woman between 45 and 65 years old who had recovered from COVID-19. This sequence joins TRBV4-3 and TRBJ2-7, with 7 positions matching TRBD1. The CDR3 is CASSPDRAPRYEQYF. The CDR3 nucleotides read TGCGCCAGCAGCCCAGACAGGGCCCCTCGGTACGAGCAGTACTTC.